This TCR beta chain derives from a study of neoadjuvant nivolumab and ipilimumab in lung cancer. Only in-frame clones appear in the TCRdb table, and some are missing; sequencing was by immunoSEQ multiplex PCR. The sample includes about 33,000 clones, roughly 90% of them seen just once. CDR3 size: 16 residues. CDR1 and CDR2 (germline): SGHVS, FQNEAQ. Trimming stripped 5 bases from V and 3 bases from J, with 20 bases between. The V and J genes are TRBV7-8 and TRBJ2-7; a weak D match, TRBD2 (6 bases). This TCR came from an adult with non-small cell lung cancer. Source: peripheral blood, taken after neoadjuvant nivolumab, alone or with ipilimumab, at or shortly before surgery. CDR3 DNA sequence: TGTGCCAGCAGCCATTGGGAGGCAGGGAGCCGCTACGAGCAGTACTTC. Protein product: CASSHWEAGSRYEQYF.